This TCR beta chain emerged from a study of response to subunit inactivated influenza vaccine. A single record per CDR3 protein comes from TCRdb applying MiXCR to the RT-PCR reads. There are approximately 570,000 distinct CDR3 sequences in the sample; around 8% occur only once, and approximately 13% lies in the top ten. At least ten counts were recorded for this clonotype. Antigen: not known. The V gene lost 6 bases and the J gene lost 14 bases, with 8 bases spanning the gap. This CDR3 spans 8 amino acids. Germline CDR1 and CDR2: SQVTM and ANQGSEA. The study, taken as a whole, reports: Only a handful of new T cells, the authors suggested, are recruited with each seasonal influenza vaccination.

The rearrangement joins TRBV29-1 to TRBJ2-1; D might be TRBD1 (5 bases). The source material was PBMCs from blood, sampled approximately 25 months after vaccination. The clonotype was recovered from a man aged 50-75 years who received an inactivated influenza vaccine. The CDR3 here is CSVGPEFF. The CDR3 DNA sequence: TGCAGCGTGGGGCCCGAGTTCTTC.